What follows is one TCR beta chain and its context. The antigen it recognizes is unknown. There are no base qualities to consult, and no much larger clone falls within one base. The sample originates from a study of blood T cell repertoires in COVID-19 (TCRdb year 2020). About the investigation overall: Collaborator samples came from the United States, Italy and Spain and covered acute and convalescent phases of COVID-19. The material from the prospective study consisted of cDNA or gDNA derived from T cells, B-cell-depleted T cells, or PBMCs. Subjects who had been exposed to COVID-19, were actively infected with it, or had recovered from it provided the deeply sampled blood TCRbeta repertoires that made up the dataset. A freely available public database, intended as a resource for researchers studying the immune response to SARS-CoV-2, is where the repertoires were released. Samples were obtained from the ongoing ImmuneRACE study (first 160 participants) and from some 1,200 subjects provided by 6 global collaborators. The sample metadata nearly always contained a de-identified subject ID, COVID-19 status, age in years and sex. Where available, HLA class I and class II types were obtained from metadata supplied by the sample provider rather than from assay-based typing. What the authors observed across the whole study: Clinical and demographic metadata were provided uncurated, with the amount varying by source and participant.

TCRbeta CDR3 regions were amplified from genomic DNA using the immunoSEQ Assay, a bias-controlled multiplex PCR. In the paper's pipeline: Within the assay, amplification of reference gene primers was used to estimate how many nucleated cells each sample contained. To quantify the absolute abundance of each unique TCRbeta CDR3 rearrangement, sequence reads were collapsed and filtered. For each sample, productive Simpson clonality was calculated as the square root of Simpson's diversity index over productive rearrangements. The clones in this table, taken by TCRdb from immuneACCESS, are in-frame only. Not every clone is retained; where verified, under half of the shortfall comes from an unresolved V gene, and the cause of the rest is unknown. V, J and clone size reflect that table, while D and trimming were determined from the DNA. In this sample the table shows 60,000 to 70,000 clones, 90% to 95% of which occur a single time. Jointly, the top ten make up 6% to 9.5% of the sample.

The collaborating institutions used their own protocols to collect whole blood in K2EDTA tubes. Collaborator samples were shipped for TCRbeta analysis as frozen whole blood, isolated PBMCs, or DNA extracted from either sample type. The CDR3, cysteine through phenylalanine, is 15 amino acids long. The retained sequence is limited to the CDR3, 45 bases, with the frame set at the first base. In the germline V gene, CDR1 corresponds to SGHTA and CDR2 to FQGNSA. The junction shows trimming of 5 bases on V and 6 bases on J, and the gene matches do not reach 8 bases of it. The sequence is built from TRBV7-2 and TRBJ2-2, and 8 junctional nucleotides match TRBD2. The source material was peripheral blood. This TCR derives from a human donor in a cohort sampled during active COVID-19. The encoded CDR3 is CASSTPGLDAGELFF. The nucleotide sequence reads TGTGCCAGCAGCACTCCGGGACTAGATGCCGGGGAGCTGTTTTTT.